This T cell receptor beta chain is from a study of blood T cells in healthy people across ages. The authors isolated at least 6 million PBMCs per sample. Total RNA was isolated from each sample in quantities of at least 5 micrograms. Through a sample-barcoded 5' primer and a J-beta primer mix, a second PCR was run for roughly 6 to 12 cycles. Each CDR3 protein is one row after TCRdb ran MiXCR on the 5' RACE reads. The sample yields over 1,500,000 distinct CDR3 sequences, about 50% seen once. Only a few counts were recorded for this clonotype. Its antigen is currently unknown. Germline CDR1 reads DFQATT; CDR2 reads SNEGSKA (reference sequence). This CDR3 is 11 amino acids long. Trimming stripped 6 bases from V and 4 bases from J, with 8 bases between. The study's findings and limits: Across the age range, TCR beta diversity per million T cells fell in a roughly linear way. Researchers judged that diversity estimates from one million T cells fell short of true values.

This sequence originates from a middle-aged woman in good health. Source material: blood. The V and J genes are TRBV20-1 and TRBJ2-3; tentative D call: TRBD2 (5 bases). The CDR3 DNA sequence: TGCAGTGCCCAACTAGCAGATACGCAGTATTTT. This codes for CSAQLADTQYF.